The 25 T cell receptor beta chains presented below share a single source sample, sequenced in a study of tumor-infiltrating lymphocytes in oesophageal squamous cell carcinoma. A single record per CDR3 protein comes from TCRdb applying MiXCR to the PCR reads. The repertoire consists of 15,000 to 20,000 distinct CDR3 sequences, with 40% to 55% occurring once and the leading ten covering approximately 40%. The sequenced sample consisted of blood. These receptors came from a female donor with esophageal squamous cell carcinoma.

This clonotype turned up a few times. The CDR3: CASRQGVETQYF. The CDR3 DNA sequence: TGTGCCAGCAGACAGGGTGTGGAGACCCAGTACTTC. This rearrangement joins TRBV6-1 to TRBJ2-5; D might be TRBD1 (6 bases). There are 12 residues in the CDR3. Trimming removed 6 bases at V and 5 bases at J, with 10 bases between. Germline CDR1 and CDR2: MNHNS and SASEGT.

With regard to this clonotype: The CDR3 end shows no conserved phenylalanine or tryptophan, and so a read error is likely. It is unclear where the CDR3 begins or ends on the DNA, so no DNA is shown, and the CDR3 is as TCRdb lists it. The chain employs TRBV6-1 and TRBJ2-6; the table's D call, TRBD1, was not checked against the DNA. The CDR3 spans 16 residues, counting both ends. Germline-derived CDR1 and CDR2 are MNHNS and SASEGT. CDR3 protein: CASSEVKGVGGYTFGS.

Only a few counts were recorded for this clonotype. The chain couples TRBV7-4 to TRBJ2-5, with 7 bases identical to TRBD1. The CDR3 consists of 15 residues. The V gene end was trimmed by 5 bases and the J gene end by 7 bases; junction bases not matched to a gene: 13. The germline V gene encodes CDR1 SGHVT and CDR2 SQSDAQ. The CDR3 loop reads CASSGPGQRTGTQYF. CDR3 bases: TGTGCCAGCAGCGGCCCGGGACAGCGGACGGGGACCCAGTACTTC. The whole variable domain, remainder taken from reference TRBV7-4 and TRBJ2-5, is GAGVSQSPRYKVAKRGRDVALRCDSISGHVTLYWYRQTLGQGSEVLTYSQSDAQRDKSGRPSGRFSAERPERSVSTLKIQRTEQGDSAVYLCASSGPGQRTGTQYFGPGTRLLVL.

In its sample, this clonotype is medium-sized (0.01 to 0.1%). The chain recombines TRBV11-2 with TRBJ1-2; 8 bases agree with TRBD1. Losses at the gene ends were 5 bases for V and 2 bases for J; bases not matched to a gene: 4. In germline, CDR1 is SGHAT, CDR2 FQNNGV. The CDR3 extends over 14 amino acids. The CDR3 sequence: CASSGQGPNYGYTF. The CDR3 DNA follows: TGTGCCAGCAGCGGACAGGGACCGAACTATGGCTACACCTTC.

This clonotype was counted ten times or more. The chain couples TRBV27 to TRBJ2-5; D not certain. The closer fit of TRBJ2-7 to the DNA end suggests the J call may be wrong. The CDR3 loop spans 15 amino acids. Germline CDR1 and CDR2: MNHEY and SMNVEV (reference sequence). CDR3 amino acids: CASSLGALPIYEQYF. The DNA for the CDR3 is TGTGCCAGCAGTTTAGGAGCGCTACCGATCTACGAGCAGTACTTC.

This clonotype is deemed medium-sized. This chain uses TRBV6-1 with TRBJ2-5, with 8 positions matching TRBD2. CDR1 is MNHNS, CDR2 SASEGT, per germline. The junction had 1 base not matched to a gene; V was cut back by 6 bases and J by 1 base. This CDR3 comprises 13 residues. CDR3 bases: TGTGCCAGCAGAGGACTAGCCCAAGAGACCCAGTACTTC. It specifies CASRGLAQETQYF.

V gene TRBV7-2 combines with J gene TRBJ2-3; D remains unclear. The CDR3 loop spans 17 amino acids. Germline V gives CDR1 SGHTA, CDR2 FQGNSA. The V end was cut by 3 bases, the J end by 0 bases, with 16 bases between. The CDR3 DNA reads as TGTGCCAGCAGCTTTTACGTCAGCTCTCTCAGCACAGATACGCAGTATTTT. Translation gives CASSFYVSSLSTDTQYF. Filled out from reference TRBV7-2 and TRBJ2-3, the complete variable domain reads GAGVSQSPSNKVTEKGKDVELRCDPISGHTALYWYRQSLGQGLEFLIYFQGNSAPDKSGLPSDRFSAERTGGSVSTLTIQRTQQEDSAVYLCASSFYVSSLSTDTQYFGPGTRLTVL.

Relative to its sample, this clonotype is medium-sized. CDR3 loop: CASSVKPGAPYEQYF. Here the CDR3 DNA reads TGTGCCAGCAGCGTCAAACCAGGGGCCCCTTACGAGCAGTACTTC. The V gene is TRBV6-1, the J gene TRBJ2-7; D might be TRBD1 (6 bases). CDR1 and CDR2 (germline): MNHNS, SASEGT. Trimming took off 6 bases at V and 4 bases at J, with 19 bases between the two ends. The CDR3 loop spans 15 amino acids.

The chain combines TRBV12-3 or TRBV12-4 with TRBJ2-5; 9 bases agree with TRBD2. After removal of 6 bases from V and 4 bases from J, the junction contained 3 bases not matched to a gene. This CDR3 has 13 amino acids. CDR3 bases: TGTGCCAGCAGCCTAGCGGGAAGAGAGACCCAGTACTTC. Its translation is CASSLAGRETQYF.

The chain couples TRBV7-3 to TRBJ2-3; 8 bases agree with TRBD2. The length of the CDR3 is 15 residues. J gave up 5 bases and V 0 bases, and 4 bases lay outside the gene matches. The germline V gene encodes CDR1 SGHTA and CDR2 FQGTGA. The CDR3 DNA reads TGTGCCAGCAGCTTAACAGCGGGAGAGATAGATACGCAGTATTTT. Protein product: CASSLTAGEIDTQYF.

In its sample, this clonotype was seen many times. V gene TRBV24-1 combines with J gene TRBJ2-3, with D maybe TRBD1 (6 bases). Germline V CDR1 and CDR2: KGHDR, SFDVKD. The CDR3 contains 13 residues. Trimming took off 3 bases at V and 6 bases at J, with 9 bases between the two ends. CDR3 nucleotides: TGTGCCACCAGTGATACAGGGTTCGATACGCAGTATTTT. It yields the protein CATSDTGFDTQYF.

The J gene is TRBJ2-7, the V gene TRBV6-1; D is undetermined. The closer fit of TRBJ2-1 to the DNA end suggests the J call may be wrong. Per germline, CDR1 MNHNS and CDR2 SASEGT. CDR3 length: 14 residues. This CDR3 reads CASSGIGRSNEQFF. In DNA, the CDR3 is TGTGCCAGCAGTGGGATAGGACGTAGCAATGAGCAGTTCTTC.

In this sample, this clonotype turned up a few times. A read error may explain this, as a much larger clone is one base away. The V and J genes are TRBV12-3 or TRBV12-4 and TRBJ2-4; D is possibly TRBD1 (6 bases). Judging by the DNA end, TRBJ2-1 fits better; the J call may be wrong. This CDR3 contains 13 residues. The CDR3 loop is CASRQGPSYEQFF. Written as DNA, the CDR3 is TGTGCCAGCAGGCAGGGGCCCTCCTACGAGCAGTTCTTC.

This clonotype was seen ten or more times. V is TRBV7-2 and J is TRBJ1-4; 8 bases match TRBD1. Germline lookup yields CDR1 SGHTA and CDR2 FQGNSA. This CDR3 spans 16 amino acids. Losses at the gene ends were 5 bases for V and 4 bases for J; bases not matched to a gene: 9. DNA for the CDR3: TGTGCCAGCAGCCCGCGACCGGGACAGGTTAATGAAAAACTGTTTTTT. Its translation is CASSPRPGQVNEKLFF.

J is TRBJ2-7 and V is TRBV18, with 13 positions matching TRBD2. The CDR3 contains 15 residues. J lost 5 bases, V lost 3 bases, and 4 bases had no gene match. Germline CDR1 and CDR2: KGHSH and LQKENI. The CDR3 coding sequence is TGTGCCAGCTCACCGGGGACTAGCGGGATCGACGAGCAGTACTTC. This sequence encodes CASSPGTSGIDEQYF.

For this clonotype: The conserved phenylalanine or tryptophan normally closing the CDR3 is absent here, so this likely arose from a read error. The DNA is omitted, as the CDR3 cannot be located on it reliably, and the CDR3 follows TCRdb's listing. The J gene is TRBJ2-7, the V gene TRBV24-1; the DNA was not compared with TRBD2, the D call given in the table. Germline CDR1 and CDR2: KGHDR and SFDVKD. From its first to its last residue, the CDR3 has 16 amino acids. CDR3 sequence: CATSQPGRDYGYTFGS.

Remarks on this clonotype: The CDR3 end shows no conserved phenylalanine or tryptophan, and so a read error is likely. The limits of the CDR3 on the DNA are not certain, so only TCRdb's listed CDR3 is given. The V gene is TRBV7-2, the J gene TRBJ2-3; the DNA was not used to check the table's D call, TRBD2. The CDR3 sequence runs 19 residues, both termini included. Germline CDR1 SGHTA, CDR2 FQGNSA. The CDR3 loop is CASSFGEAGVTKNIQYFGP.

The DNA for the CDR3 is TGTGCCACCAGCGCCCAGGGAGGGTCATCAAATGAGCAGTACTTC. Translation gives CATSAQGGSSNEQYF. The chain uses TRBV15 and TRBJ2-7; 7 bases are shared with TRBD2. The CDR3 has 15 residues. The germline V gene encodes CDR1 LNHNV and CDR2 YYDKDF (reference sequence). The ends lost 5 bases at V and 7 bases at J; junction bases unmatched: 14.

The genes are TRBV5-1 and TRBJ2-1, with D possibly matching TRBD1 (6 bases). The CDR3 contains 16 residues. CDR1 and CDR2 from the germline V gene are SGHRS and YFSETQ. Trimming took off 3 bases at V and 4 bases at J, with 17 bases between the two ends. CDR3 residues: CASSSTGTTGYNEQFF. The CDR3, as DNA: TGCGCCAGCAGCTCCACTGGTACCACAGGGTACAATGAGCAGTTCTTC.

The table lists this clonotype with a few counts. A much larger clone differs by one base, so this may be a read error. CDR3 residues: CASSYERRPSYEQFF. CDR3 bases: TGTGCCAGCAGTTACGAAAGAAGACCTTCCTACGAGCAGTTCTTC. The chain couples TRBV6-6 to TRBJ2-1; D gene unclear. The V gene lost 2 bases and the J gene lost 10 bases, with 18 bases spanning the gap. Germline V gene data show CDR1 as MNHNY and CDR2 as SVGAGI (reference sequence). The CDR3 contains 15 residues.

In regard to this clonotype: A read error may account for a junction end that differs from germline. V and J are TRBV11-2 and TRBJ2-1, with TRBD2 matching 8 bases. The CDR3 loop spans 15 amino acids. Germline CDR1 reads SGHAT; CDR2 reads FQNNGV. This CDR3 reads CASRLGSGGGNEQFF. As DNA, the CDR3 is TGTGCCAGCAGATTAGGGTCGGGAGGGGGAAATGAGCAGTTCTTC.

The V gene is TRBV28, the J gene TRBJ2-4; TRBD1 might be the D (5 bases). The DNA end lines up better with TRBJ2-7; the J call may be wrong. Germline V gives CDR1 MDHEN, CDR2 SYDVKM. The length of the CDR3 is 13 residues. Here the CDR3 DNA reads TGTGCCAGCAGTAGGCAGGGTAGCTACGAGCAGTACTTC. Translating gives CASSRQGSYEQYF.

This chain connects TRBV4-1 to TRBJ1-4; 7 bases map to TRBD1. Germline CDR1 MGHRA, CDR2 YSYEKL. The V gene end was trimmed by 3 bases and the J gene end by 8 bases; junction bases not matched to a gene: 12. This CDR3 is 16 amino acids long. The CDR3 loop reads CASSQLGQNSREKLFF. The DNA for the CDR3 is TGCGCCAGCAGCCAGTTGGGACAGAACTCAAGGGAAAAACTGTTTTTT.

This clonotype was picked up many times. This may be a read error: a much more frequent sequence differs by one nucleotide. V is TRBV7-9 and J is TRBJ2-5; possibly TRBD1 or TRBD2 for D (5 bases each). V lost 6 bases, J lost 11 bases, and 16 bases lay in between. Germline V gene data show CDR1 as SEHNR and CDR2 as FQNEAQ (reference sequence). This CDR3 has 12 amino acids. Here the CDR3 DNA reads TGTGCCAGCAGGCCGGGGCCACATGAGCAGTACTTC. It specifies CASRPGPHEQYF.

This clonotype was picked up a small number of times. With a much larger clone just one base away, this may be a read error. The chain is built from TRBV6-1 and TRBJ2-1, with D perhaps TRBD1 (6 bases). Trimming took 4 bases from V and 10 from J, leaving 14 bases between them. Germline V gene sequence: CDR1 MNHNS, CDR2 SASEGT. This CDR3 region has 13 residues. CDR3 DNA sequence: TGTGCCAGCAGTGCTACAGGGAGCAGCGAGCAGTTCTTC. Amino acid sequence: CASSATGSSEQFF.